This entry lists 20 T cell receptor beta chains sequenced from one sample in a study of blood T cell repertoires in COVID-19. Clones were sequenced by immunoSEQ multiplex PCR, and TCRdb holds only the in-frame ones, with some missing. The sample lists roughly 500,000 clones, approximately 83% occurring once. The sample consisted of peripheral blood. The receptors were sampled from a human donor in a cohort sampled during active COVID-19.

This chain connects TRBV7-2 to TRBJ2-2; D remains unclear. V lost 0 bases to trimming and J lost 1 base, with 6 bases between them. This CDR3 has 15 amino acids. From germline, CDR1 is SGHTA and CDR2 FQGNSA. The CDR3 DNA is TGTGCCAGCAGCTTAGCTCCGGGGAACACCGGGGAGCTGTTTTTT. Protein: CASSLAPGNTGELFF.

This chain links TRBV11-2 with TRBJ2-3; D ambiguous. CDR3 size: 16 residues. V lost 0 bases and J 6 bases, leaving 16 bases between the germline ends. In germline, CDR1 is SGHAT, CDR2 FQNNGV. CDR3 coding DNA: TGTGCCAGCAGCTTAGAGGCGGCAGACTTTGAGGATACGCAGTATTTT. Translated, it gives CASSLEAADFEDTQYF.

The sample holds one count of this clone. The V call is TRBV5-4, the J call TRBJ2-7, with a possible D match to TRBD2 (6 bases). V gave up 5 bases and J gave up 3 bases, with 12 bases separating them. The CDR3 runs 13 residues. Per germline, CDR1 SGHNT and CDR2 YYREEE (reference sequence). The CDR3 DNA follows: TGTGCCAGCAGTTCGGGACTCGGCTACGAGCAGTACTTC. It encodes CASSSGLGYEQYF.

The chain carries TRBV18 and TRBJ2-7; 9 bases are a match to TRBD1. Trimming cost V 0 bases and J 5 bases; bases outside gene matches: 8. In germline, CDR1 is KGHSH, CDR2 LQKENI. The length of the CDR3 is 16 residues. The CDR3 region is CASSPPQDRGYHEQYF. CDR3 sequence (DNA): TGTGCCAGCTCACCACCGCAGGACAGGGGATACCACGAGCAGTACTTC.

V gene TRBV6-5 combines with J gene TRBJ2-7; D is perhaps TRBD1 (6 bases). The CDR3 contains 13 residues. Deletions cut 2 bases from V and 2 bases from J, with 7 bases between. Germline values: CDR1 MNHEY, CDR2 SVGAGI. CDR3 sequence: CASSYGQTYEQYF. CDR3 sequence (DNA): TGTGCCAGCAGTTACGGACAGACCTACGAGCAGTACTTC.

The V call is TRBV5-6, the J call TRBJ2-1; 11 nucleotides line up with TRBD2. From germline, CDR1 is SGHDT and CDR2 YYEEEE. CDR3 length: 16 residues. After removal of 2 bases from V and 9 bases from J, the junction contained 10 bases not matched to a gene. The CDR3 sequence is CASSFYRLAGFVEQFF. The CDR3 DNA reads as TGTGCCAGCAGCTTCTATAGACTAGCGGGATTCGTTGAGCAGTTCTTC.

This clone showed up just once. The chain links TRBV11-1 to TRBJ2-7; 9 nucleotides agree with TRBD2. CDR1 is SGHAT and CDR2 is FQDESV in the germline V gene (reference sequence). V shed 1 base and J 6 bases; nucleotides not matched to a gene: 10. The CDR3 totals 16 residues. CDR3 nucleotides: TGTGCCAGCAGCTTAGAAGTAGCGGGAGTCTCCCCCGAGCAGTACTTC. Translation gives CASSLEVAGVSPEQYF.

The rearrangement joins TRBV6-6 to TRBJ2-7, with 9 positions matching TRBD1. The CDR3 length is 14 residues. After removal of 7 bases from V and 4 bases from J, the junction contained 8 bases not matched to a gene. Germline V gene sequence: CDR1 MNHNY, CDR2 SVGAGI (reference sequence). The CDR3 region is CASNQGQGQYEQYF. As DNA, the CDR3 is TGTGCCAGCAACCAAGGACAGGGGCAATACGAGCAGTACTTC.

The V call is TRBV5-1, the J call TRBJ2-5; D is uncertain. This CDR3 spans 13 amino acids. Germline loops: CDR1 SGHRS, CDR2 YFSETQ. The ends were cut back, 1 base at V and 5 bases at J, with 9 bases in the middle. The chain's CDR3 is CASSLYEVETQYF. The CDR3, as DNA: TGCGCCAGCAGCTTGTACGAGGTGGAGACCCAGTACTTC.

The chain joins TRBV13 to TRBJ2-7; 9 bases map to TRBD1. V was pared by 3 bases and J by 5 bases, with 5 bases of the junction left unmatched. CDR3 size: 14 residues. CDR1 and CDR2 (germline): PRHDT, FYEKMQ (reference sequence). CDR3 residues: CASSFGTGTDEQYF. CDR3 bases: TGTGCCAGCAGCTTTGGGACAGGGACAGACGAGCAGTACTTC.

The chain combines TRBV12-5 with TRBJ1-1; 9 bases fit TRBD1. CDR3 size: 15 residues. Trimming took 0 bases from V and 3 from J; bases not matched to a gene: 2. The germline CDR1 and CDR2 sequences are LGHNT and FRNRAP. CDR3 amino acids: CASGLVTGGYTEAFF. CDR3 DNA: TGTGCTAGTGGTTTGGTTACAGGGGGCTACACTGAAGCTTTCTTT.

This chain joins TRBV2 and TRBJ2-1; 10 nucleotides match TRBD1. V lost 5 bases, J lost 8 bases, and 6 bases stayed unmatched. The CDR3 covers 14 residues. In germline, CDR1 is SNHLY, CDR2 FYNNEI. The CDR3 protein is CASSPGQGIYEQFF. The CDR3 DNA follows: TGTGCCAGCAGTCCGGGACAGGGGATTTATGAGCAGTTCTTC.

The chain joins TRBV30 to TRBJ2-5; 9 bases fit TRBD1. Germline assignment: CDR1 GTSNPN and CDR2 SVGIG (reference sequence). CDR3 size: 15 residues. J lost 4 bases, V lost 3 bases, and 9 bases had no gene match. CDR3 in DNA: TGTGCCTGGAGGGATAGGGACAGGGCTCGAGAGACCCAGTACTTC. Its protein product is CAWRDRDRARETQYF.

In its sample, this clone was seen once. This chain links TRBV4-2 with TRBJ1-2; maybe TRBD1 (6 bases). V was trimmed by 3 bases and J by 8 bases, leaving 13 bases between them. This CDR3 comprises 13 residues. Germline lookup yields CDR1 LGHNA and CDR2 YNFKEQ. CDR3 loop: CASSQARDTGYTF. In nucleotides, the CDR3 is TGTGCCAGCAGCCAGGCTCGGGACACCGGCTACACCTTC.

This clone appeared once. This rearrangement joins TRBV7-2 to TRBJ1-1; D is possibly TRBD1 (6 bases). The V and J ends lost 0 bases and 1 base respectively, with 9 bases between them. There are 15 residues in the CDR3. Germline CDR1 is SGHTA and CDR2 is FQGNSA. The CDR3 is CASSLAGQGNTEAFF. DNA for the CDR3: TGTGCCAGCAGCTTAGCGGGACAAGGGAACACTGAAGCTTTCTTT. Drawing the rest from reference TRBV7-2 and TRBJ1-1, the complete variable domain is GAGVSQSPSNKVTEKGKDVELRCDPISGHTALYWYRQSLGQGLEFLIYFQGNSAPDKSGLPSDRFSAERTGGSVSTLTIQRTQQEDSAVYLCASSLAGQGNTEAFFGQGTRLTVV.

V gene TRBV7-9 combines with J gene TRBJ1-2; D uncertain. Germline-derived CDR1 and CDR2 are SEHNR and FQNEAQ (reference sequence). This CDR3 region has 16 residues. Trimming pared 2 bases from V and 3 bases from J, leaving 16 bases between. CDR3: CASSLSLMELDYGYTF. The CDR3 nucleotides read TGTGCCAGCAGCTTAAGCCTGATGGAGCTGGACTATGGCTACACCTTC. The full variable domain, completed using reference TRBV7-9 and TRBJ1-2, is DTGVSQNPRHKITKRGQNVTFRCDPISEHNRLYWYRQTLGQGPEFLTYFQNEAQLEKSRLLSDRFSAERPKGSFSTLEIQRTEQGDSAMYLCASSLSLMELDYGYTFGSGTRLTVV.

The rearrangement uses TRBV19 and TRBJ2-1, with TRBD2 matching over 12 bases. This CDR3 is 18 amino acids long. Germline V gene sequence: CDR1 LNHDA, CDR2 SQIVND (reference sequence). V lost 6 bases to trimming and J lost 1 base; unmatched junction nucleotides: 10. The CDR3 bases are TGTGCCAGTAGCAGATCCGGGACTAGCGGGCCGTCCTACAATGAGCAGTTCTTC. It encodes CASSRSGTSGPSYNEQFF.

In the case of this clone: The same CDR3 arises from other DNA sequences in this sample as well. The V and J genes are TRBV10-3 and TRBJ1-1; D ambiguous. V was pared by 2 bases and J by 1 base, with 5 bases between. Germline CDR1 reads ENHRY; CDR2 reads SYGVKD. The CDR3 length is 13 residues. CDR3 in amino acids: CAISERGNTEAFF. The CDR3 nucleotides read TGTGCCATCAGTGAGCGGGGGAACACTGAAGCTTTCTTT.

This chain uses TRBV27 with TRBJ1-4; 10 nucleotides agree with TRBD1. CDR1 is MNHEY, CDR2 SMNVEV, per germline (reference sequence). The CDR3 is 15 amino acids. Trimming at V came to 2 bases and at J to 7 bases, leaving 4 bases not matched to a gene. CDR3 bases: TGTGCCAGCAGTTTAGTGACAGGGGGCACTGAAAAACTGTTTTTT. Protein: CASSLVTGGTEKLFF.

The chain couples TRBV27 to TRBJ1-2; no reliable D call. From germline, CDR1 is MNHEY and CDR2 SMNVEV (reference sequence). With 1 base removed from V and 8 bases from J, the gap between germline ends came to 17 bases. CDR3 size: 15 residues. The DNA for the CDR3 is TGTGCCAGCAGTTTATACGGAGGGTACGATAGGGGCTACACCTTC. It encodes CASSLYGGYDRGYTF.